This paragraph reports one T cell receptor beta chain. The antigen it recognizes is unknown. Nothing much larger sits one base from this clone, and base qualities are not available. To allow TCR Vbeta sequencing and a comparison with CSF CD8+ T cells, memory CD8+ T cells were sorted ex vivo from the blood of patients. Trimmed from V: 3 bases; trimmed from J: 7 bases; junction bases lacking a gene match: 7. CDR1 SGHTA and CDR2 FQGNSA are derived from the germline V gene. The CDR3 goes from the cysteine to the phenylalanine over 15 residues. Only CDR3 DNA remains: 45 bases, in frame from the first base. This record belongs to a study of T cells in narcolepsy listed by TCRdb under 2018. About the investigation overall: The study enrolled patients with narcolepsy type 1 or type 2 (NT1, NT2) together with healthy control donors. The study sought autoreactive T cells targeting hypocretin neuron self-antigens (hypocretin, TRIB2) in narcolepsy patients, using TCR Vbeta sequencing to track clonotypes in blood and CSF.

The research as a whole found: HCRT-specific and TRIB2-specific autoreactive clonotypes were highlighted in plots that compared CD4+ T cell clonotypes in CSF versus blood from the same patient. Autoreactive clonotypes were reported to be detected serially in the blood of the same patients and of different patients, but not in the blood of healthy controls.

The method was the immunoSEQ multiplex PCR assay. The source is immuneACCESS, and TCRdb retained only in-frame sequences with V and J called. Part of the clones is not carried over; for the studies checked, unresolved V genes explain less than half of this, and the remainder is unexplained. A total of approximately 17,000 clones appear in this sample, about two thirds of them only once. The ten largest account for roughly 13% of the sample. The TCR sequence derives from a human donor with narcolepsy. The sequence links TRBV7-2 to TRBJ2-1, with TRBD2 identical over 9 junction bases. Sequenced sample: CD45RA- memory CD8+ T cells from PBMCs. What this sample's cell subset or site label stands for: memory T cells sorted ex vivo from peripheral blood. Here is the DNA: TGTGCCAGCAGCTTCTATCTAGCGGGAAATAATGAGCAGTTCTTC. Its product reads: CASSFYLAGNNEQFF.